This T cell receptor beta chain was captured by sequencing in a study of neurological immune-mediated disorders (dated by TCRdb to between 2017 and 2020). At the level of the whole study: Among the roughly 35 multiple sclerosis patients, 31 had relapsing-remitting MS and 3 had secondary progressive MS. The study compared peripheral blood TCR-beta repertoires of HTLV-I-associated myelopathy (HAM/TSP) patients, multiple sclerosis patients and healthy controls using UMI-based sequencing. The approximately 98 TCR-beta libraries included longitudinal samples, technical triplicates and paired sorted CD4+ and CD8+ T-cell subsets alongside PBMC samples. Longitudinal HAM/TSP and healthy donors had 3 time-points each (roughly 3-40 month intervals). The cohort included approximately 68 subjects: approximately 14 with HAM/TSP, some 34 with multiple sclerosis, and about 20 healthy controls.

cDNA was synthesized by template-switch 5'RACE using a primer with a 10-nucleotide random unique molecular identifier that tagged each TCR transcript. Each sequencing run produced over 200 million TCR-beta sequences covering 15-18 subjects. The RNeasy kit was used for extraction of total RNA. TCR-beta VDJ regions were amplified with primers for the TCR constant region and the 5'RACE anchor, using the KAPA Real-time Library Amplification kit. Sample indexes and Illumina adaptors were added in a first PCR, and a second PCR then increased library yield. After purification with Ampure beads, the TCR product of roughly 650 bp was size-selected on a 2% E-gel SizeSelection system. Before pooling, library quality was assessed on a Bioanalyzer, concentration was determined with Qubit, and library quantification was performed with the Kapa Library Quantification kit. Paired-end 2 x 150 bp sequencing of the libraries was performed on an Illumina HiSeq 2500. To increase sequence diversity, roughly 24-31% phiX was spiked into each library pool. As for the original processing: Quality-filtered reads were processed with the UMI-based MiGEC pipeline, and over 90% of raw TCR sequences were removed by the MiGEC pipeline during error correction. IMGT germline references were used for aligning VDJ genes, and each clonotype was defined as a unique CDR3 amino acid sequence together with its V-J genes. Clonal expansion, Shannon diversity, and CDR3 relatedness (CalcPairwiseDistances, ClusterSamples) were evaluated with VDJtools, and phylogenetic trees were built with CLCbio workbench. Using coefficient-of-variation modelling across technical triplicates, the study counted a clone as expanded if it had at least 8 unique UMIs. The public reads were run again by TCRdb, first through fastp at Q25 and then through MiXCR, and only productive beta chains were kept. When rows share a CDR3 protein, they turn into one entry using the most common DNA and genes. For this entry, the V and J calls and clone size follow TCRdb and not the study's own pipeline. This sample is represented by about 80,000 distinct CDR3 sequences; around 4.7% of them were singletons. The ten largest account for 5% to 6% of the sample.

This clonotype has ten or more counts. There is no known antigen for this receptor. The record has no base qualities; no much larger clone is one base away. The CDR3 contains 12 residues, cysteine and phenylalanine counted. The kept DNA is CDR3 alone, 36 bases in frame from the first base. From a lookup of the germline V gene, CDR1 and CDR2 are SGHAT and FQNNGV. The germline V end is reduced by 3 bases and the J end by 9 bases; junction bases left unmatched: 1. What the time point label conveys for this sample: longitudinal time-point 3. For unsorted PBMC libraries, 2 million PBMCs were used after storage in RNAlater at -80 degrees C until RNA extraction. Multiple sclerosis patients were enrolled in a US clinical protocol evaluating disease progression by magnetic resonance imaging. Peripheral blood was subjected to Ficoll-Hypaque density gradient centrifugation to isolate PBMCs, which were then cryopreserved in liquid nitrogen.

Broad study findings and their caveats: No identical CDR3 amino acid sequences were found to be shared among expanded clones across subjects, suggesting that TCR-beta repertoires were private in all groups. No association of the MS cluster with clinical or MRI features was observed, and the need for larger cohorts was stated by the authors. In phylogenetic analysis, the repertoires of 18 of 34 MS patients grouped into a cluster of related CDR3 sequences, which suggests a possible signature at the repertoire level. TCR clonal expansion was highest in HAM/TSP patients and lowest in MS patients, with MS patients falling below even healthy controls.

The TCR sequence derives from a woman aged 55-69 years with multiple sclerosis. The rearrangement joined TRBV11-2 to TRBJ2-1; 8 middle bases align to TRBD2. Material for sequencing was PBMCs. The CDR3 protein sequence reads: CASSFGTSEQFF. In nucleotide form, the sequence is TGTGCCAGCAGCTTCGGGACTAGTGAGCAGTTCTTC.